This T cell receptor beta chain was retrieved from a study of shared clonotypes between healthy human individuals. The study separated CD4+ cells into CD45RA+ naive and CD45RA-negative memory subsets. The CDR3 runs 14 residues. V lost 2 bases and J lost 5, with 13 bases in between. The germline V gene encodes CDR1 SEHNR and CDR2 FQNEAQ (reference sequence). Sequencing was performed with immunoSEQ multiplex PCR; in TCRdb, only in-frame clones are kept and a portion is missing. The sample gives more than 150,000 clones, roughly 91% of which show up once; about 0.067% is in the top ten. V usage is TRBV7-9 and J usage is TRBJ2-7; perhaps TRBD2 as D (6 bases). The TCR comes from a woman younger than 45 in good health. Material: naive CD4+ T cells sorted from blood. Subset denoted: CD45RA+ positively selected. In nucleotides, the CDR3 is TGTGCCAGCAGCTTAACGCGGGGCGAAGACGAGCAGTACTTC. This sequence encodes CASSLTRGEDEQYF.